The 29 T cell receptor beta chains below come from one sample, sequenced in a study of T cells in Graves' hyperthyroidism and ophthalmopathy. RNA transcripts served as the template for amplifying TCR beta CDR3 regions. Initially, a first-round RT-PCR of the TCR CDR3 employed the HTBI primer set. Each CDR3 protein gets one entry after TCRdb re-called the multiplex PCR reads with MiXCR. The sample yields roughly 290,000 distinct CDR3 sequences, roughly an eighth seen once. Sequenced: blood. The receptors derive from a woman aged 40 to 50 with Graves' hyperthyroidism.

The table lists this clonotype with a few counts. The chain couples TRBV27 to TRBJ2-2, with D maybe TRBD2 (6 bases). The germline V gene has CDR1 MNHEY and CDR2 SMNVEV (reference sequence). This CDR3 is 15 amino acids long. Trimming took 6 bases from V and 0 from J, leaving 11 bases between them. The CDR3 DNA follows: TGTGCCAGCAGGGGAGGATTTACGAACACCGGGGAGCTGTTTTTT. Residues: CASRGGFTNTGELFF.

This clonotype has ten or more counts. The V call is TRBV19, the J call TRBJ2-3; TRBD2 aligns across 14 bases. CDR3 length: 18 residues. J gave up 0 bases and V 4 bases, and 6 bases lay outside the gene matches. Looked up from germline, CDR1 is LNHDA and CDR2 is SQIVND (reference sequence). The DNA for the CDR3 is TGTGCCAGTAGTAACGGACTAGCGGGAGGTTTTAGCACAGATACGCAGTATTTT. This translates into CASSNGLAGGFSTDTQYF.

This clonotype was counted only a few times. V usage is TRBV29-1 and J usage is TRBJ2-1; 9 positions match TRBD1. The germline gives CDR1 SQVTM, CDR2 ANQGSEA. This CDR3 contains 13 residues. V shed 4 bases and J 5 bases; nucleotides not matched to a gene: 3. The CDR3 DNA follows: TGCAGCGTTGCTCGGACAGGGGACAATGAGCAGTTCTTC. It yields the protein CSVARTGDNEQFF.

The chain joins TRBV3-1 to TRBJ2-2; D is undetermined. CDR1 is LGHDT and CDR2 is YNNKEL in the germline V gene (reference sequence). Trimming stripped 0 bases from V and 7 bases from J, with 9 bases between. This CDR3 is built from 14 residues. The CDR3 loop reads CASSQDKGVGELFF. DNA of the CDR3: TGTGCCAGCAGCCAAGATAAAGGAGTCGGGGAGCTGTTTTTT.

This clonotype was seen ten or more times. This chain connects TRBV2 to TRBJ1-5; 10 bases match TRBD1. CDR1 and CDR2 (germline): SNHLY, FYNNEI. Losses at the gene ends were 6 bases for V and 5 bases for J; bases not matched to a gene: 4. This CDR3 comprises 14 residues. CDR3 bases: TGTGCCAGCAGCGCCGGGACAGGGGATCAGCCCCAGCATTTT. Translation: CASSAGTGDQPQHF.

This clonotype came up many times. This rearrangement joins TRBV30 to TRBJ1-6; weak D call: TRBD1 (5 bases). Germline CDR1 is GTSNPN and CDR2 is SVGIG (reference sequence). This CDR3 has 13 amino acids. V lost 2 bases and J 11 bases, leaving 13 bases between the germline ends. The CDR3 region has the DNA TGTGCCTGGAGTTCGACTGGGGGAGCACCCCTCCACTTT. Its translation: CAWSSTGGAPLHF.

There are many counts of this clonotype. This rearrangement joins TRBV3-1 to TRBJ2-1; TRBD2 aligns across 7 bases. Germline assignment: CDR1 LGHDT and CDR2 YNNKEL (reference sequence). With V trimmed by 4 bases and J by 5 bases, 5 bases remained unmatched. The CDR3 sequence is 14 residues long. Here the CDR3 reads CASSRTSWDNEQFF. In DNA form, the CDR3 reads TGTGCCAGCAGCCGGACTAGTTGGGACAATGAGCAGTTCTTC.

This clonotype has a count of ten or more. The V call is TRBV2, the J call TRBJ1-2, with D hard to call. The CDR3 is 12 amino acids. Trimming removed 2 bases from V and 7 bases from J, with 8 bases in between. Looked up from germline, CDR1 is SNHLY and CDR2 is FYNNEI. CDR3 sequence (DNA): TGTGCCAGCAGTGAACCGCGGGGTGGCTACACCTTC. It specifies CASSEPRGGYTF.

In its sample, this clonotype was seen many times. The V call is TRBV6-1, the J call TRBJ1-1; 9 nucleotides agree with TRBD1. This CDR3 region has 16 residues. The germline CDR1 and CDR2 sequences are MNHNS and SASEGT. The ends lost 3 bases at V and 1 base at J; junction bases unmatched: 6. The CDR3 region is CASSEGTGYENTEAFF. Here the CDR3 DNA reads TGTGCCAGCAGTGAGGGGACAGGGTACGAGAACACTGAAGCTTTCTTT.

In its sample, this clonotype was seen many times. The rearrangement joins TRBV27 to TRBJ1-6, with D unclear. This CDR3 has 18 residues. The germline CDR1 and CDR2 sequences are MNHEY and SMNVEV (reference sequence). The V and J ends lost 5 bases and 0 bases respectively, with 17 bases between them. The CDR3: CASSLNGIRSSYNSPLHF. Here the CDR3 DNA reads TGTGCCAGCAGTCTGAATGGGATCCGCAGCTCCTATAATTCACCCCTCCACTTT.

This clonotype was seen many times. V gene TRBV10-3 combines with J gene TRBJ2-1; 8 bases line up with TRBD2. J was trimmed by 7 bases and V by 7 bases; bases with no gene match: 3. The CDR3 extends over 12 amino acids. From germline, CDR1 is ENHRY and CDR2 SYGVKD. CDR3 bases: TGTGCCATCAAGCCTAGCGGGAATGAGCAGTTCTTC. Its protein product is CAIKPSGNEQFF.

This clonotype was picked up many times. CDR3 amino acids: CASSPGLRNEQFF. The CDR3 DNA sequence: TGTGCCAGCAGCCCGGGACTACGGAATGAGCAGTTCTTC. V is TRBV6-2 or TRBV6-3 and J is TRBJ2-1; 7 bases fit TRBD2. Germline CDR1 reads MNHEY; CDR2 reads SVGEGT. Trimming at V came to 6 bases and at J to 7 bases, leaving 6 bases not matched to a gene. CDR3 size: 13 residues.

The chain couples TRBV24-1 to TRBJ2-3, with a weak D call TRBD2 (6 bases). V lost 4 bases to trimming and J lost 0 bases, with 16 bases between them. There are 17 residues in the CDR3. Per germline, CDR1 KGHDR and CDR2 SFDVKD. The chain's CDR3 is CATSDFGPGGSTDTQYF. DNA for the CDR3: TGTGCCACCAGTGACTTCGGCCCCGGGGGTAGCACAGATACGCAGTATTTT.

In this sample, this clonotype turned up many times. This chain links TRBV24-1 with TRBJ2-3; D gene ambiguous. The CDR3 is 13 residues long. CDR1 is KGHDR and CDR2 is SFDVKD in the germline V gene. The V and J ends lost 9 bases and 1 base respectively, with 10 bases between them. In DNA form, the CDR3 reads TGTGCCACCGGAACCGACGGCACAGATACGCAGTATTTT. It specifies CATGTDGTDTQYF.

A few counts support this clonotype. The chain links TRBV3-1 to TRBJ2-5; D may be TRBD2 (5 bases). The CDR3 covers 16 residues. CDR1 is LGHDT and CDR2 is YNNKEL in the germline V gene (reference sequence). Trimming took off 4 bases at V and 5 bases at J, with 20 bases between the two ends. The CDR3 here is CASSPSRLAGTETQYF. CDR3 DNA: TGTGCCAGCAGCCCCTCTCGGCTAGCTGGAACGGAGACCCAGTACTTC.

The V call is TRBV28, the J call TRBJ2-5; no firm D call. V shed 5 bases and J shed 5 bases, with 9 bases lying between them. The CDR3 covers 12 residues. From germline, CDR1 is MDHEN and CDR2 SYDVKM. CDR3 nucleotide sequence: TGTGCCAGCAGTACCCCTGCCGAGACCCAGTACTTC. Translated, it gives CASSTPAETQYF.

This clonotype has at least ten counts. The chain combines TRBV7-8 with TRBJ1-5; no firm D call. With 1 base removed from V and 3 bases from J, the gap between germline ends came to 10 bases. The CDR3 runs 15 residues. Germline V lookup: CDR1 SGHVS, CDR2 FQNEAQ. The CDR3 bases are TGTGCCAGCAGCTTAGGAGAGCTTACCAATCAGCCCCAGCATTTT. Translation gives CASSLGELTNQPQHF.

The chain employs TRBV27 and TRBJ2-1, with a tentative D call TRBD2 (7 bases). The CDR3 spans 11 residues. Germline loops: CDR1 MNHEY, CDR2 SMNVEV (reference sequence). V gave up 3 bases and J gave up 12 bases, with 9 bases separating them. In DNA form, the CDR3 reads TGTGCCAGCAGTTTCGGGGGGCTGCAGTTCTTC. This encodes CASSFGGLQFF.

The J gene is TRBJ2-1, the V gene TRBV7-3; D remains ambiguous. CDR1 is SGHTA, CDR2 FQGTGA, per germline. This CDR3 is 14 amino acids long. V was pared by 2 bases and J by 6 bases, with 11 bases between. The CDR3 reads CASSLYLTGNEQFF. The CDR3 DNA is TGTGCCAGCAGCTTATATCTAACGGGCAATGAGCAGTTCTTC.

The table lists this clonotype with many counts. The chain has TRBV12-3 or TRBV12-4 and TRBJ2-1, with TRBD1 identical over 9 bases. This CDR3 spans 16 amino acids. Trimming at V came to 0 bases and at J to 7 bases, leaving 7 bases not matched to a gene. CDR3 in DNA: TGTGCCAGCAGTTTAGCGGCGGGACAGGGTAAAAATGAGCAGTTCTTC. The encoded protein is CASSLAAGQGKNEQFF.

This clonotype has ten or more counts. The chain recombines TRBV7-9 with TRBJ2-1, with 11 bases aligning to TRBD2. CDR3 size: 17 residues. Unmatched junction bases numbered 5, after V lost 4 bases and J lost 0 bases. CDR1 and CDR2 from the germline V gene are SEHNR and FQNEAQ (reference sequence). This CDR3 is CASSSGLAESSYNEQFF. DNA of the CDR3: TGTGCCAGCAGCTCGGGACTAGCGGAGAGCTCCTACAATGAGCAGTTCTTC.

The V call is TRBV14, the J call TRBJ2-1, with TRBD2 matching 11 bases. V lost 2 bases to trimming and J lost 9 bases; unmatched junction nucleotides: 3. Germline lookup yields CDR1 SGHDN and CDR2 FVKESK. The CDR3 covers 14 residues. The CDR3 DNA reads TGTGCCAGCAGCCAAACTAGCGGGAGTCTTGAGCAGTTCTTC. Translation gives CASSQTSGSLEQFF. The full variable domain, with the rest looked up from reference TRBV14 and TRBJ2-1, is EAGVTQFPSHSVIEKGQTVTLRCDPISGHDNLYWYRRVMGKEIKFLLHFVKESKQDESGMPNNRFLAERTGGTYSTLKVQPAELEDSGVYFCASSQTSGSLEQFFGPGTRLTVL.

This clonotype showed up many times. V gene TRBV2 combines with J gene TRBJ1-2, with a weak D call TRBD1 (6 bases). CDR3 length: 13 amino acids. Per germline, CDR1 SNHLY and CDR2 FYNNEI. Between the trimmed V and J ends, which lost 3 bases and 4 bases, there was a span of 9 bases. The CDR3 protein is CASSEGGGYGYTF. CDR3 coding DNA: TGTGCCAGCAGTGAGGGAGGGGGCTATGGCTACACCTTC.

This rearrangement joins TRBV24-1 to TRBJ2-7, with D uncertain. Per the germline V gene, CDR1 is KGHDR and CDR2 is SFDVKD. V was clipped by 8 bases and J by 3 bases, with 25 bases between them. CDR3 length equals 17 residues. CDR3 sequence reads: CATNRRMPVRVDYEQYF. The CDR3 coding sequence is TGTGCCACCAATCGGCGAATGCCAGTTCGAGTTGACTACGAGCAGTACTTC.

This clonotype was detected many times. The rearrangement joins TRBV18 to TRBJ1-1; 9 bases fit TRBD1. The CDR3 has 15 amino acids. CDR1 is KGHSH, CDR2 LQKENI, per germline. The V segment lost 8 bases and the J segment 1 base; nucleotides outside the gene matches: 8. CDR3 amino acids: CASSPRTGENTEAFF. CDR3 nucleotide sequence: TGTGCCAGCAGCCCTAGGACAGGGGAGAACACTGAAGCTTTCTTT.

This sequence joins TRBV20-1 and TRBJ2-7; the D is unclear. Per the germline V gene, CDR1 is DFQATT and CDR2 is SNEGSKA (reference sequence). V was clipped by 3 bases and J by 5 bases, with 8 bases between them. The length of the CDR3 is 11 residues. CDR3 amino acids: CSASREDEQYF. Written as DNA, the CDR3 is TGCAGTGCTAGTCGTGAGGACGAGCAGTACTTC.

This clonotype was recorded at least ten times. The CDR3 protein is CAIRRTGGSYEQYF. CDR3 bases: TGTGCCATCAGAAGGACAGGGGGCTCCTACGAGCAGTACTTC. V and J are TRBV10-3 and TRBJ2-7; TRBD1 aligns across 10 bases. The trim removed 6 bases at V and 0 bases at J, leaving 2 bases unmatched. This CDR3 is 14 amino acids long. Germline assignment: CDR1 ENHRY and CDR2 SYGVKD.

There are many counts of this clonotype. The V and J genes are TRBV29-1 and TRBJ2-3; 9 bases fit TRBD1. J lost 6 bases, V lost 7 bases, and 11 bases had no gene match. CDR1 SQVTM and CDR2 ANQGSEA come from the germline V gene. The CDR3 is 14 residues long. The CDR3, as DNA: TGCAGCGGAACCGGGACAGGGCAATGGGATACGCAGTATTTT. Residues: CSGTGTGQWDTQYF.

In this sample, this clonotype turned up a few times. This rearrangement joins TRBV12-3 or TRBV12-4 to TRBJ2-2; the match to TRBD1 covers 7 bases. J was trimmed by 0 bases and V by 11 bases; bases with no gene match: 3. The CDR3 loop spans 13 amino acids. Written as DNA, the CDR3 is TGTGCCGCGACAGGGACGAACACCGGGGAGCTGTTTTTT. Its translation is CAATGTNTGELFF.